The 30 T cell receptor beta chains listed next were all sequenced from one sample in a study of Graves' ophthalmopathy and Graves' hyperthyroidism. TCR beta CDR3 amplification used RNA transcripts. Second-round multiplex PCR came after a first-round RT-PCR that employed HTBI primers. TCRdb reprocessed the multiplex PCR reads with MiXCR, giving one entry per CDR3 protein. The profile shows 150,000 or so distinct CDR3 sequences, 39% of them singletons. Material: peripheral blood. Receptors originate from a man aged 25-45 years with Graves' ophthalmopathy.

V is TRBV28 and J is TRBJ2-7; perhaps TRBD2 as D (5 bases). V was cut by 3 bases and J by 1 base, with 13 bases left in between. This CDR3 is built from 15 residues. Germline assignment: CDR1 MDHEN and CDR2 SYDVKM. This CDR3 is CASSLGAAESYEQYF. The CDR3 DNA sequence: TGTGCCAGCAGTTTGGGAGCAGCGGAGTCCTACGAGCAGTACTTC.

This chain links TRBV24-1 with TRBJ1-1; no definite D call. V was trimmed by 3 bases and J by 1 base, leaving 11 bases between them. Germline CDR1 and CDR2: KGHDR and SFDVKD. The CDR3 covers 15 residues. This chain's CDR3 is CATSDPLRPNTEAFF. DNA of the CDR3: TGTGCCACCAGTGATCCCCTCCGTCCGAACACTGAAGCTTTCTTT.

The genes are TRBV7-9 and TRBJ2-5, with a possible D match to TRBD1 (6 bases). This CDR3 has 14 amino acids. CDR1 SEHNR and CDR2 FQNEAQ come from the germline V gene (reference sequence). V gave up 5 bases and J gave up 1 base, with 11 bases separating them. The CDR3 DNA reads TGTGCCAGCAGCCCGGACAGATTCCAAGAGACCCAGTACTTC. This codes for CASSPDRFQETQYF. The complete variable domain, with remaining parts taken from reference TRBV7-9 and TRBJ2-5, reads DTGVSQNPRHKITKRGQNVTFRCDPISEHNRLYWYRQTLGQGPEFLTYFQNEAQLEKSRLLSDRFSAERPKGSFSTLEIQRTEQGDSAMYLCASSPDRFQETQYFGPGTRLLVL.

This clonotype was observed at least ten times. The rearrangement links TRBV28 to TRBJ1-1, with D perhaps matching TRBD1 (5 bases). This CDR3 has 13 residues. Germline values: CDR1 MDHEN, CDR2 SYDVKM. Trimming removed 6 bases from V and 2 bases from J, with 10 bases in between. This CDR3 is CASSPRDNTEAFF. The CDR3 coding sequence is TGTGCCAGCAGCCCCAGGGATAACACTGAAGCTTTCTTT.

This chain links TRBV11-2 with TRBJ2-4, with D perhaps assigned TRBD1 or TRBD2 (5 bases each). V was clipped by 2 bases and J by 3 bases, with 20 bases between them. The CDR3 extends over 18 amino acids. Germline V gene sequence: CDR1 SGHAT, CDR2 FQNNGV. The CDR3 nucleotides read TGTGCCAGCAGCTTAAGGGCACAGGAGGTCGACCTCAAAAACATTCAGTACTTC. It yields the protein CASSLRAQEVDLKNIQYF.

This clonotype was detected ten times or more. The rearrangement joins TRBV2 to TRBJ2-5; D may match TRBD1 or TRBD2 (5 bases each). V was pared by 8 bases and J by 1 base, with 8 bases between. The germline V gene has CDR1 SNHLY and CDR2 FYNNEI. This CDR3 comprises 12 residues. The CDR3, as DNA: TGTGCCAGCGAGGGGATCCAAGAGACCCAGTACTTC. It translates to CASEGIQETQYF.

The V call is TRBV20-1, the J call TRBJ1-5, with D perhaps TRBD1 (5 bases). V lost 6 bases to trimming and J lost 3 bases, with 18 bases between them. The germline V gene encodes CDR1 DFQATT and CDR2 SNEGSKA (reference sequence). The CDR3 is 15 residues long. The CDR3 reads CSANTGTEVNQPQHF. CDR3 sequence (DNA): TGCAGTGCAAATACCGGGACCGAGGTCAATCAGCCCCAGCATTTT.

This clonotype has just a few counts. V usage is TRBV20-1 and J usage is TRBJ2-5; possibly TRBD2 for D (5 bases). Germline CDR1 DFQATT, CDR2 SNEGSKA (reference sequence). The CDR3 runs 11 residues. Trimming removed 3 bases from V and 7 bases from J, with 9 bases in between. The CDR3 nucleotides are TGCAGTGCTAGTTCTGCGGGGACCCAGTACTTC. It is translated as CSASSAGTQYF.

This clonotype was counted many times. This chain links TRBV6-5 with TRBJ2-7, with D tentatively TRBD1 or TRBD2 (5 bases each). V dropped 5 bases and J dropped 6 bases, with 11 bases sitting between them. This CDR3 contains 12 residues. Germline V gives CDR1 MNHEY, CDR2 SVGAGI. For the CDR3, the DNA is TGTGCCAGCAGTACCTGGGGGAGCGAGCAGTACTTC. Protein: CASSTWGSEQYF.

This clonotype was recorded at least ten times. In DNA form, the CDR3 reads TGTGCCACCAGCAGAGGGACAGGGGTCTACGAGCAGTACTTC. The encoded protein is CATSRGTGVYEQYF. The rearrangement uses TRBV15 and TRBJ2-7; TRBD1 matches at 9 bases. This CDR3 has 14 residues. Trimming cost V 1 base and J 3 bases; bases outside gene matches: 1. Per the germline V gene, CDR1 is LNHNV and CDR2 is YYDKDF (reference sequence). The entire variable domain, with the rest obtained from reference TRBV15 and TRBJ2-7, is as follows: DAMVIQNPRYQVTQFGKPVTLSCSQTLNHNVMYWYQQKSSQAPKLLFHYYDKDFNNEADTPDNFQSRRPNTSFCFLDIRSPGLGDTAMYLCATSRGTGVYEQYFGPGTRLTVT.

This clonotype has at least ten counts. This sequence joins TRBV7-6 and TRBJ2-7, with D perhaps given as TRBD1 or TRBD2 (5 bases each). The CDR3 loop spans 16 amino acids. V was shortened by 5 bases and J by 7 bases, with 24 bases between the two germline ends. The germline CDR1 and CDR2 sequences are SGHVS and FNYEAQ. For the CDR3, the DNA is TGTGCCAGCAGCGGATGGGTGAGAGGAGGCCAGGGAGAGCAGTACTTC. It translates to CASSGWVRGGQGEQYF.

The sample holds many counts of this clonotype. CDR3 DNA: TGTGCCGCCGTCGGTACTTCAACCCCCTACGAGCAGTACTTC. Protein: CAAVGTSTPYEQYF. This chain connects TRBV28 to TRBJ2-7; D gene unclear. Per the germline V gene, CDR1 is MDHEN and CDR2 is SYDVKM. The CDR3 has 14 residues. Deletions cut 11 bases from V and 2 bases from J, with 19 bases between.

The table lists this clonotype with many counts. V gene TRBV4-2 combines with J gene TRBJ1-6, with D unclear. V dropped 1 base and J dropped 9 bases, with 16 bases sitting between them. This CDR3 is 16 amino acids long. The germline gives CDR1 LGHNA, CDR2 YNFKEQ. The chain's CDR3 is CASSQGNGEAFSPLHF. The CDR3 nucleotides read TGTGCCAGCAGCCAAGGGAACGGGGAAGCGTTTTCACCCCTCCACTTT.

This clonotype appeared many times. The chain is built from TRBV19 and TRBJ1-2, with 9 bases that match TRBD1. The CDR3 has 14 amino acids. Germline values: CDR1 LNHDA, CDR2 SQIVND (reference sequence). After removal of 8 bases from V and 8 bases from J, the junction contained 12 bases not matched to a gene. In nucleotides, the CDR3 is TGTGCCAGTGAAGCCACGGGACAGGGTGAAGGCTACACCTTC. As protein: CASEATGQGEGYTF. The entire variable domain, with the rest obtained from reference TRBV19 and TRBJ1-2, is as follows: DGGITQSPKYLFRKEGQNVTLSCEQNLNHDAMYWYRQDPGQGLRLIYYSQIVNDFQKGDIAEGYSVSREKKESFPLTVTSAQKNPTAFYLCASEATGQGEGYTFGSGTRLTVV.

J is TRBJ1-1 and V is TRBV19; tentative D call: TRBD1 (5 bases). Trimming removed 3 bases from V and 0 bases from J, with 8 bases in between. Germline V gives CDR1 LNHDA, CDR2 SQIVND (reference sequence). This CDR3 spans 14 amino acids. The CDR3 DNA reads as TGTGCCAGTAGTATCGGCAGGGTGAACACTGAAGCTTTCTTT. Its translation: CASSIGRVNTEAFF.

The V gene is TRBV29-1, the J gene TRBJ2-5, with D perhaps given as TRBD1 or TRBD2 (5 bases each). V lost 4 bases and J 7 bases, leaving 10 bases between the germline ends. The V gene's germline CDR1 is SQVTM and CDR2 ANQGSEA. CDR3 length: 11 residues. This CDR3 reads CSVGGSGTQYF. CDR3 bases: TGCAGCGTTGGGGGGTCCGGGACCCAGTACTTC.

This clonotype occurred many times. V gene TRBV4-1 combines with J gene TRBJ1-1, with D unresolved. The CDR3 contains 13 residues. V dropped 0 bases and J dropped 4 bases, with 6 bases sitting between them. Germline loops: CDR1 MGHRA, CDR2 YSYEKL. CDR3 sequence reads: CASSQDKATEAFF. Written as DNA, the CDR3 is TGCGCCAGCAGCCAAGATAAGGCCACTGAAGCTTTCTTT.

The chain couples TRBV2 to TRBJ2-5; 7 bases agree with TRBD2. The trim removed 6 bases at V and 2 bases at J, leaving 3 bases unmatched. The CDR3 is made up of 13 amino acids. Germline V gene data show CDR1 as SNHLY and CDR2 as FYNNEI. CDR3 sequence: CASRRTSQETQYF. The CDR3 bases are TGTGCCAGCAGGCGGACTAGTCAAGAGACCCAGTACTTC.

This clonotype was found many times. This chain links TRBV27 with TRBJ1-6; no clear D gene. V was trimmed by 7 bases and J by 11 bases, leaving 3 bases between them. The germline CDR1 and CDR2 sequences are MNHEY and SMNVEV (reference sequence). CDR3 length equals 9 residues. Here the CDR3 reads CASNAPLHF. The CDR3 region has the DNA TGTGCCAGCAATGCACCCCTCCACTTT.

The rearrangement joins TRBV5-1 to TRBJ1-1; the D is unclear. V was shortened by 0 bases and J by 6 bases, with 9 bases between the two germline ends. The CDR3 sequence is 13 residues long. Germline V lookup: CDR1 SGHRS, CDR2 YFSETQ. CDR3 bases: TGCGCCAGCAGCTTGGTCGACGGGGCTGAAGCTTTCTTT. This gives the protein CASSLVDGAEAFF.

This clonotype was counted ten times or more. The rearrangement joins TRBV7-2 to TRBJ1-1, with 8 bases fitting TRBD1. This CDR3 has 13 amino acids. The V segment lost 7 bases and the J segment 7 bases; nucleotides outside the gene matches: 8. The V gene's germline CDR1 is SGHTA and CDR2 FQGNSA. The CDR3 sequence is CASTIPGGLEAFF. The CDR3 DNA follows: TGTGCCAGCACTATACCAGGGGGCCTTGAAGCTTTCTTT.

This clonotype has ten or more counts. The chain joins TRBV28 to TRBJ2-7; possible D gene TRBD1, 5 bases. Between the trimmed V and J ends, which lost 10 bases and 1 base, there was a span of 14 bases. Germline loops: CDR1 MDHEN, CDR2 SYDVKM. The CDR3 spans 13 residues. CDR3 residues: CATYTTDSYEQYF. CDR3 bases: TGTGCCACCTACACGACAGATTCCTACGAGCAGTACTTC.

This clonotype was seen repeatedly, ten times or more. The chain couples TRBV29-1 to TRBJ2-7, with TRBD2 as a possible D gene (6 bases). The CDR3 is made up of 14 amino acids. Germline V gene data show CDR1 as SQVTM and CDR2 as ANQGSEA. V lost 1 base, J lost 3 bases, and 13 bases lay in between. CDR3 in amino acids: CSVEVRIGSYEQYF. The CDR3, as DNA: TGCAGCGTTGAAGTTCGTATCGGGAGCTACGAGCAGTACTTC.

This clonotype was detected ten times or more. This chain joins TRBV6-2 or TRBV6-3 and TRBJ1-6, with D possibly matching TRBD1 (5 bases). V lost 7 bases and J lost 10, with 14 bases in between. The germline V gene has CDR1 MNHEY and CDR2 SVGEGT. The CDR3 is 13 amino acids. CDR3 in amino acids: CASNQQVESPLHF. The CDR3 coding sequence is TGTGCCAGCAACCAACAGGTGGAATCACCCCTCCACTTT.

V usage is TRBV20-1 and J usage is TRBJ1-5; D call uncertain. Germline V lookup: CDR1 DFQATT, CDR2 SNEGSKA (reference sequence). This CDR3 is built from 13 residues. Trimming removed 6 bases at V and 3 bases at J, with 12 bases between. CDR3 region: CSAKDGLNQPQHF. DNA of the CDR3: TGCAGTGCAAAGGACGGTCTCAATCAGCCCCAGCATTTT.

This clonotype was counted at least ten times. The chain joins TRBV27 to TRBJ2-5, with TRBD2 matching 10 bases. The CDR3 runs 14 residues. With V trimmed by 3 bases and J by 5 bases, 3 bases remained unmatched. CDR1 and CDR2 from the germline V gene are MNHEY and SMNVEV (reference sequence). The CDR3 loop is CASSLKREGETQYF. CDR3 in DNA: TGTGCCAGCAGTTTGAAGCGGGAGGGGGAGACCCAGTACTTC.

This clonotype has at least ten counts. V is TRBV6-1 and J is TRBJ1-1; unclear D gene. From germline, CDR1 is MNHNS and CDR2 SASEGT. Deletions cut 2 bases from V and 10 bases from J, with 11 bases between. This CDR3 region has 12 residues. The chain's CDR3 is CASSEWRAGAFF. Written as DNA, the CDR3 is TGTGCCAGCAGTGAATGGAGGGCGGGAGCTTTCTTT.

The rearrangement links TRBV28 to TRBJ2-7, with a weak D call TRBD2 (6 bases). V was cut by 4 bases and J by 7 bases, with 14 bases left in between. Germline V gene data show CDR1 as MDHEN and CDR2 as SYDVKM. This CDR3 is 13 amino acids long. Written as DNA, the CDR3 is TGTGCCAGCAGTTCGGGGGTCCGGGGGGAGCAGTACTTC. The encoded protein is CASSSGVRGEQYF.

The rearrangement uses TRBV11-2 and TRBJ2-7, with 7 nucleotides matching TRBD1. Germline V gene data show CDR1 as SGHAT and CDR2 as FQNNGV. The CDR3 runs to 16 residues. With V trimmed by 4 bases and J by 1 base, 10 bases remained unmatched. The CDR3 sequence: CASSSQQGVISYEQYF. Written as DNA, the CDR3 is TGTGCCAGCAGCTCCCAGCAGGGGGTGATATCCTACGAGCAGTACTTC.

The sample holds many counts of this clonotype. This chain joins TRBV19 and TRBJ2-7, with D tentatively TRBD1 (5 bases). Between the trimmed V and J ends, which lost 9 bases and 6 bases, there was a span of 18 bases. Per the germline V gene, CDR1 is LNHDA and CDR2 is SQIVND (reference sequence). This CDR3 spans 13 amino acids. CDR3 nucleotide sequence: TGTGCCAGCCAGGGTCCTGTCTTCGGCGAGCAGTACTTC. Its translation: CASQGPVFGEQYF.